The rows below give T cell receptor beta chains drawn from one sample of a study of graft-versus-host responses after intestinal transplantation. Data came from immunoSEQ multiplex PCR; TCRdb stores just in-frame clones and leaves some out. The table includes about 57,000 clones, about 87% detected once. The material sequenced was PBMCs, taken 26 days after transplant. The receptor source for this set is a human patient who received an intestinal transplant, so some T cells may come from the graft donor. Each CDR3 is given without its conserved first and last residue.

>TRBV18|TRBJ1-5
ASSPAPGRNQPQH
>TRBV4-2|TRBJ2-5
ASSQDLQETQY
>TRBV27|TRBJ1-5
ASSTYAGNQPQH
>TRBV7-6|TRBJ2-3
ASSLGPRGAISTDTQY
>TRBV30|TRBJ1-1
AWNPDSMNTEAF
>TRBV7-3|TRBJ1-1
ASSVAGSNTEAF
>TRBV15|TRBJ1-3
ATSREGGSGNTIY
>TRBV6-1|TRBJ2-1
ASSEPGQGSNEQF
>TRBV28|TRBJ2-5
ASRRQGAKETQY
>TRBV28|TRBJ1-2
ASSFGQNYGYT
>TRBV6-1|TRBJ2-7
ASSASTSGGGNEQY
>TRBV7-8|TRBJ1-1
ASSFNRRDMNTEAF
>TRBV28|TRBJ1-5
ASSLRMGQGPSNQPQH
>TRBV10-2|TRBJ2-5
ASSEISGGRETQY
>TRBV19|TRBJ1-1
ASSRGQEEPNTEAF
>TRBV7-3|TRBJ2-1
ASSLAANSYNEQF
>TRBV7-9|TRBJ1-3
ASSLVGGTGNTIY
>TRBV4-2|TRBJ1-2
ASSQAGTGPIGGYT
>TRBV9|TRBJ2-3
ASSVAGLAETDTQY
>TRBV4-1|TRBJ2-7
ASSPPGYEQY
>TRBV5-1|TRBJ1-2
ASSNTGRYGYT
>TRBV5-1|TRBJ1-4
ASQTGFETNEKLF
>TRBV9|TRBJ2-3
ASSVAGREVDTQY
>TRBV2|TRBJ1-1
ASSWTGNTEAF
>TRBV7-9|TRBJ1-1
ASSFRVTEAF
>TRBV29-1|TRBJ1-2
SVEEWGVDYGYT
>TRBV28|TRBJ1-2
ASSPPDLGGGYT
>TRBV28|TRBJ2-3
ASSLGLAGTDTQY
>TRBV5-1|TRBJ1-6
ASSSGQGDNSPLH
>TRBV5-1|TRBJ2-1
ASSPGLAGGYNEQF
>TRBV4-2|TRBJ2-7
ASSQVPGYEQY
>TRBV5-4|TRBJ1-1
ASSPGVMNTEAF
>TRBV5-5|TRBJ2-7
ASSPTSGGTYEQY
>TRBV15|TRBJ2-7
ATSRGQGHEQY
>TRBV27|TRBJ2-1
ASSPHPRGSSYNEQF
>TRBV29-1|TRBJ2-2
SVEDSQGAGELF
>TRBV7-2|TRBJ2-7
ASSPRVLNEQY
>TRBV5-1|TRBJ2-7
ASSLDSGDLYEQY
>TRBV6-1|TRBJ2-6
ASREGTGANVLT
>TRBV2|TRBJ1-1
ASTYYIRTGNTEAF
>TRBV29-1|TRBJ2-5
SVELRGQETQY
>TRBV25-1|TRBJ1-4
ASSDPGTVNEKLF